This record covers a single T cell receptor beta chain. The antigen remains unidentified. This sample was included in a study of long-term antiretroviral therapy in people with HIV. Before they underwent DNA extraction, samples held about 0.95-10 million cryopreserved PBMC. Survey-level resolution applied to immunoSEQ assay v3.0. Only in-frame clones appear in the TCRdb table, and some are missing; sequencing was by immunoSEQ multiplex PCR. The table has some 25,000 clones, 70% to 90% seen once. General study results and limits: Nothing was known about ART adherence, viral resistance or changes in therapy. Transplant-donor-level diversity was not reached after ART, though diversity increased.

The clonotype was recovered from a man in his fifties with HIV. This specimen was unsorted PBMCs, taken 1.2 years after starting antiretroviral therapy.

CDR3 residues: CASSPYPRNTEAFF. The DNA for the CDR3 is TGTGCCAGCTCACCATACCCTCGTAACACTGAAGCTTTCTTT. The gene calls are TRBV18 and TRBJ1-1, with D unresolved. V lost 2 bases and J 2 bases, leaving 9 bases between the germline ends. The V gene's germline CDR1 is KGHSH and CDR2 LQKENI. The CDR3 is made up of 14 amino acids.